This TCR beta chain was profiled in a study of beta chain features in type 1 diabetes. Across the whole study: Examination of sorted cells across all samples involved 98,000,000 or so cells.

The authors reverse transcribed all of the isolated RNA, so sequencing captured expressed TCRB transcripts. Produced via immunoSEQ multiplex PCR; TCRdb's table is partial and in-frame only. This table holds around 250,000 clones, about 25% found once. CDR3 size: 14 residues. V was cut by 8 bases and J by 2 bases, with 16 bases left in between. Germline-derived CDR1 and CDR2 are SQVTM and ANQGSEA. Based on CD45RO/CCR7/CD25/CD127/CD95/CD27, CD4+ regulatory, stem cell-like memory, naive and central memory cells were sorted. This clone has only a few counts. The TCR was taken from a man aged 25 to 40 in good health. The chain employs TRBV29-1 and TRBJ2-1; D is unclear. Sequences were obtained from central memory CD4+ T cells from blood. CDR3 region: CSSQLQRTYNEQFF. CDR3 DNA: TGCAGCTCTCAACTCCAGAGGACCTACAATGAGCAGTTCTTC.